This T cell receptor beta chain derives from a study of blood T cell repertoires in COVID-19. The participants were between about 18 and 90 years old and came from 20 to 30 US areas. Authors' methods: Amplifying reference gene primers gave estimates of nucleated cell counts. The protocol was immunoSEQ multiplex PCR, while the TCRdb copy is restricted to in-frame clones and leaves out a portion. V and J calls and clone size are given by that table; D and trimming were obtained from the DNA. Among approximately 200,000 clones, approximately 80% were seen once, and the ten largest hold 6.5% to 9%. The CDR3 totals 12 residues. Germline lookup yields CDR1 LGHNT and CDR2 FRNRAP. V lost 5 bases to trimming and J lost 1 base, with 4 bases between them.

Source material: PBMCs or T cells enriched from blood (not recorded which). This sequence joins TRBV12-5 and TRBJ2-3; D uncertain. The source is a woman aged 40 to 50 with acute COVID-19. CDR3 DNA sequence: TGTGCTAGTGGTCGTGGCACAGATACGCAGTATTTT. This sequence encodes CASGRGTDTQYF.